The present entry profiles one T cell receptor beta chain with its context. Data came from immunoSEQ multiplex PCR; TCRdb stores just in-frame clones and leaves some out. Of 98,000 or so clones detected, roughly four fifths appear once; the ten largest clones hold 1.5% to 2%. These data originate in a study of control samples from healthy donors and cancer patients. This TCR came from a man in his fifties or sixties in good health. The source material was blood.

CDR3 bases: TGTGCCAGCAGCTTAGATCTTGGACTAGCCATCGGGGAGCTGTTTTTT. Its protein is CASSLDLGLAIGELFF. This chain links TRBV11-2 with TRBJ2-2; 8 bases fit TRBD2. The CDR3 has 16 amino acids. In germline, CDR1 is SGHAT, CDR2 FQNNGV. The J segment lost 7 bases and the V segment lost 0 bases, leaving 7 bases of the junction unmatched.